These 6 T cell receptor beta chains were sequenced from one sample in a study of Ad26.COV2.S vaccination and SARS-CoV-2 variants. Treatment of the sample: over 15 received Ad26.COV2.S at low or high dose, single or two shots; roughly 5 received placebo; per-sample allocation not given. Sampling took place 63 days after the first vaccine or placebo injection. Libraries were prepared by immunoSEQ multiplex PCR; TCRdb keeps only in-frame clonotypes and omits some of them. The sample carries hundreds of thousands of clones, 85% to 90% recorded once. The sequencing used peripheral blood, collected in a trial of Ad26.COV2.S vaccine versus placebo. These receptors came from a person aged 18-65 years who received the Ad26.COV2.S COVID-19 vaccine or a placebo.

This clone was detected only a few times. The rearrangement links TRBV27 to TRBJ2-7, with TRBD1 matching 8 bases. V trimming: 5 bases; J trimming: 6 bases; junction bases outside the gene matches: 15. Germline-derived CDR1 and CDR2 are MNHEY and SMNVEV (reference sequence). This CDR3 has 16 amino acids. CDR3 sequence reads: CASSRPPGQVYAEQYF. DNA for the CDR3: TGTGCCAGCAGTCGTCCTCCGGGACAGGTCTACGCCGAGCAGTACTTC.

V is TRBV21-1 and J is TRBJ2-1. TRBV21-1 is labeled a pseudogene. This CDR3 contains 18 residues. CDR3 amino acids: CASSKFQGGQGDKNEQFF. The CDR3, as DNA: TGTGCCAGCAGCAAATTTCAGGGGGGGCAGGGGGATAAAAATGAGCAGTTCTTC.

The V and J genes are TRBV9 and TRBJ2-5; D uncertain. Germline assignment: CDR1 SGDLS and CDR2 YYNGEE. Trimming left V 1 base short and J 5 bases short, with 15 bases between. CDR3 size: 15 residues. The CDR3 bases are TGTGCCAGCAGCGTAAAACCGAACCTCGGGGAGACCCAGTACTTC. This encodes CASSVKPNLGETQYF.

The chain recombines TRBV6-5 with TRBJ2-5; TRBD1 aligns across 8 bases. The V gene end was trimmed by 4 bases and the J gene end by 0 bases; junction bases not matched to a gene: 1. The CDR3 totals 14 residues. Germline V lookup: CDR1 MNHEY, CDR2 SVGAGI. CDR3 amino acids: CASSSTGDQETQYF. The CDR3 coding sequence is TGTGCCAGCAGTTCGACAGGGGACCAAGAGACCCAGTACTTC.

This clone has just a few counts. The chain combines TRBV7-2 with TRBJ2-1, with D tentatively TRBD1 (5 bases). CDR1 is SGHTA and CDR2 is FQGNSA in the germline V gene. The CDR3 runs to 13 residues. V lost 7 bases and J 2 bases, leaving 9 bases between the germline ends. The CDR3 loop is CASKDKPYNEQFF. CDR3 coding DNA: TGTGCCAGCAAGGACAAACCCTACAATGAGCAGTTCTTC.

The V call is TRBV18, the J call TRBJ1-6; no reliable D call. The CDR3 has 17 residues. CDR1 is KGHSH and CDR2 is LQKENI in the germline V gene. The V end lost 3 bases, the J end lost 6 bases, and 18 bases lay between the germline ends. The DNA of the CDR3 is TGTGCCAGCTCACCTCGGTCCACTAATACCCTTAATTCACCCCTCCACTTT. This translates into CASSPRSTNTLNSPLHF. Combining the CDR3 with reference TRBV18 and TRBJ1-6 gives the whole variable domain NAGVMQNPRHLVRRRGQEARLRCSPMKGHSHVYWYRQLPEEGLKFMVYLQKENIIDESGMPKERFSAEFPKEGPSILRIQQVVRGDSAAYFCASSPRSTNTLNSPLHFGNGTRLTVT.